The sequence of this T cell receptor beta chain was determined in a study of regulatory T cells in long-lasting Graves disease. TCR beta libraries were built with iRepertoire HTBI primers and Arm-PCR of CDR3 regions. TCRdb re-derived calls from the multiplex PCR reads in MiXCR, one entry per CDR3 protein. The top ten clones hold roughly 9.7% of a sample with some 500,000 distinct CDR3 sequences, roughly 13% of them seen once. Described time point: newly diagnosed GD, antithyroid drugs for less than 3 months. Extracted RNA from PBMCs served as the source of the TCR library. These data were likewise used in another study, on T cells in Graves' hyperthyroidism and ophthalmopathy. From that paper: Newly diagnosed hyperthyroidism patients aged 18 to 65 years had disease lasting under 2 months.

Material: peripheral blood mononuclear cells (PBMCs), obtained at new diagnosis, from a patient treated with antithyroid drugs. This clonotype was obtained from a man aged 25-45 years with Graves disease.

CDR3 bases: TGTGCCATCCGGCCCGGACAGGGGGTAGGGGAGCAGTTCTTC. Its protein is CAIRPGQGVGEQFF. J is TRBJ2-1 and V is TRBV19, with 10 positions matching TRBD1. Germline V lookup: CDR1 LNHDA, CDR2 SQIVND (reference sequence). V gave up 10 bases and J gave up 10 bases; unmatched junction bases: 13. CDR3 size: 14 residues.